Presented here are 28 T cell receptor beta chains from one specimen sequenced in a study of T cell responses to AZD1222 COVID-19 vaccine. Clones were read by immunoSEQ multiplex PCR, and TCRdb kept only the in-frame ones, dropping some. Counted here are some 120,000 clones, 87% occurring once; the ten biggest clones make up approximately 12%. The source material was peripheral blood, sampled on day 0 of AZD1222 vaccination. The receptors originated from an adult in good health.

The chain combines TRBV5-1 with TRBJ2-7; D call uncertain. This CDR3 contains 12 residues. Germline loops: CDR1 SGHRS, CDR2 YFSETQ. Trimming cost V 8 bases and J 6 bases, with 15 bases left between them. In DNA form, the CDR3 reads TGCGCCAGGTCATTCGGGTCTTTCGAGCAGTACTTC. It translates to CARSFGSFEQYF.

This chain links TRBV5-1 with TRBJ2-1, with TRBD2 as a possible D gene (6 bases). From germline, CDR1 is SGHRS and CDR2 YFSETQ. The CDR3 totals 13 residues. Deletions cut 3 bases from V and 7 bases from J, with 11 bases between. CDR3 nucleotides: TGCGCCAGCAGCTCCGGGAGTAAGAATGAGCAGTTCTTC. It specifies CASSSGSKNEQFF.

V gene TRBV9 combines with J gene TRBJ2-7; 8 bases are a match to TRBD2. There are 16 residues in the CDR3. Germline values: CDR1 SGDLS, CDR2 YYNGEE. V shed 0 bases and J 2 bases; nucleotides not matched to a gene: 7. This CDR3 reads CASSVASGSAPYEQYF. The CDR3 bases are TGTGCCAGCAGCGTAGCAAGCGGGAGTGCTCCCTACGAGCAGTACTTC.

CDR3 bases: TGTGCCAGCAGCCAAGTTAGGAGCGGGATGTTCTTC. Encoded protein: CASSQVRSGMFF. This chain connects TRBV3-1 (or the pseudogene TRBV3-2) to TRBJ2-1; 7 bases line up with TRBD2. CDR3 size: 12 residues. V was clipped by 1 base and J by 15 bases; unmatched bases: 6. Germline V gene data show CDR1 as LGHDT and CDR2 as YNNKEL (reference sequence).

This clone was counted only a few times. The chain employs TRBV6-6 and TRBJ2-3; 7 bases line up with TRBD1. The germline gives CDR1 MNHNY, CDR2 SVGAGI (reference sequence). This CDR3 comprises 15 residues. V was clipped by 3 bases and J by 2 bases; unmatched bases: 5. Here the CDR3 reads CASSYSGQLTDTQYF. CDR3 coding DNA: TGTGCCAGCAGTTATTCGGGACAGCTCACAGATACGCAGTATTTT.

The chain has TRBV12-3 or TRBV12-4 and TRBJ2-3; D may be TRBD1 or TRBD2 (5 bases each). This CDR3 has 13 amino acids. Deletions cut 6 bases from V and 2 bases from J, with 9 bases between. As DNA, the CDR3 is TGTGCCAGCAGGGGGGTTATCACAGATACGCAGTATTTT. Residues: CASRGVITDTQYF.

This sequence joins TRBV12-3 or TRBV12-4 and TRBJ1-1, with D possibly TRBD1 on 6 matching bases. CDR3 length: 13 residues. V was clipped by 5 bases and J by 11 bases, with 18 bases between them. The CDR3 loop is CASSISPGGTAFF. In DNA form, the CDR3 reads TGTGCCAGCAGTATATCTCCGGGGGGCACGGCTTTCTTT.

V is TRBV5-1 and J is TRBJ1-1; D unresolved. CDR1 is SGHRS, CDR2 YFSETQ, per germline. This CDR3 spans 13 amino acids. Trimming stripped 0 bases from V and 1 base from J, with 4 bases between. For the CDR3, the DNA is TGCGCCAGCAGCTTGGTTTCGAACACTGAAGCTTTCTTT. Amino acids: CASSLVSNTEAFF.

In its sample, this clone was seen a few times. The V gene is TRBV27, the J gene TRBJ2-5; D unresolved. Germline CDR1 is MNHEY and CDR2 is SMNVEV (reference sequence). This CDR3 has 11 residues. V gave up 7 bases and J gave up 5 bases, with 8 bases separating them. The CDR3 here is CASTQGETQYF. Written as DNA, the CDR3 is TGTGCCAGCACCCAAGGTGAGACCCAGTACTTC.

J is TRBJ2-5 and V is TRBV7-2, with TRBD2 matching 7 bases. Germline CDR1 reads SGHTA; CDR2 reads FQGNSA. Losses at the gene ends were 0 bases for V and 2 bases for J; bases not matched to a gene: 6. The CDR3 is 16 amino acids. The CDR3 nucleotides read TGTGCCAGCAGCTTAGCGCTCGGTAGCGGGCAAGAGACCCAGTACTTC. Amino acids: CASSLALGSGQETQYF.

This clone showed up just once. The rearrangement joins TRBV5-4 to TRBJ2-2, with TRBD2 matching over 8 bases. Germline V gene lookup returns CDR1 SGHNT and CDR2 YYREEE (reference sequence). There are 16 residues in the CDR3. V lost 5 bases to trimming and J lost 4 bases; unmatched junction nucleotides: 10. The CDR3 is CASSPGSGSITGELFF. CDR3 coding DNA: TGTGCCAGCAGTCCCGGGAGCGGGAGTATCACCGGGGAGCTGTTTTTT.

The J gene is TRBJ2-3, the V gene TRBV19, with D possibly TRBD2 on 6 matching bases. V was trimmed by 1 base and J by 4 bases, leaving 12 bases between them. This CDR3 comprises 15 residues. Germline V gene lookup returns CDR1 LNHDA and CDR2 SQIVND (reference sequence). CDR3 bases: TGTGCCAGTAGTATAGCAGGGTCGGGGGCAGATACGCAGTATTTT. Translating it yields CASSIAGSGADTQYF.

This clone was detected once. The rearrangement uses TRBV13 and TRBJ1-1, with 9 positions matching TRBD1. V trimming: 0 bases; J trimming: 10 bases; junction bases outside the gene matches: 9. CDR3 size: 15 residues. In germline, CDR1 is PRHDT, CDR2 FYEKMQ (reference sequence). The CDR3 bases are TGTGCCAGCAGCTTAGGTGGGACAGGGCATTCCCTAGCTTTCTTT. This codes for CASSLGGTGHSLAFF.

The chain couples TRBV5-1 to TRBJ2-1, with 10 bases fitting TRBD2. The CDR3 spans 18 residues. V was clipped by 4 bases and J by 2 bases; unmatched bases: 12. CDR1 and CDR2 from the germline V gene are SGHRS and YFSETQ. CDR3 coding DNA: TGCGCCAGCAGCGTGGGGTTTGGACTAGCGGTTCCCTACAATGAGCAGTTCTTC. Its translation: CASSVGFGLAVPYNEQFF.

This rearrangement joins TRBV10-3 to TRBJ2-3; D is unresolved. Trimming stripped 4 bases from V and 3 bases from J, with 14 bases between. The CDR3 loop spans 15 amino acids. CDR1 is ENHRY and CDR2 is SYGVKD in the germline V gene. CDR3 region: CAISAPREGTDTQYF. The CDR3 DNA reads TGTGCCATCAGTGCCCCTAGGGAAGGGACAGATACGCAGTATTTT.

This clone came up a few times. The chain recombines TRBV3-1 (or the pseudogene TRBV3-2) with TRBJ1-2; no definite D call. The CDR3 is 11 residues long. V was shortened by 0 bases and J by 7 bases, with 3 bases between the two germline ends. CDR1 is LGHDT and CDR2 is YNNKEL in the germline V gene (reference sequence). The CDR3 sequence: CASSQDIGYTF. The CDR3 region has the DNA TGTGCCAGCAGCCAAGATATTGGCTACACCTTC.

The chain couples TRBV28 to TRBJ1-4; the D is unclear. The CDR3 length is 15 residues. V was cut by 6 bases and J by 1 base, with 12 bases left in between. The germline V gene encodes CDR1 MDHEN and CDR2 SYDVKM. For the CDR3, the DNA is TGTGCCAGCAGGAGTCCTGGGTTAACTAATGAAAAACTGTTTTTT. The encoded protein is CASRSPGLTNEKLFF.

This clone was detected once. The chain uses TRBV9 and TRBJ1-1; D gene ambiguous. CDR1 SGDLS and CDR2 YYNGEE come from the germline V gene. The V end lost 0 bases, the J end lost 3 bases, and 6 bases lay between the germline ends. CDR3 length: 13 residues. The CDR3: CASSVAAYTEAFF. CDR3 nucleotides: TGTGCCAGCAGCGTAGCAGCATACACTGAAGCTTTCTTT.

Remarks on this clone: Germline is not matched at one junction end, which may reflect a read error. This chain uses TRBV2 with TRBJ1-1; D is undetermined. Looked up from germline, CDR1 is SNHLY and CDR2 is FYNNEI. The CDR3 runs to 11 residues. The CDR3 nucleotides read TGTGCCAGCAGAGAAGGGAGGAGGGCTTTCTTT. Protein product: CASREGRRAFF.

V gene TRBV7-2 combines with J gene TRBJ2-1; 7 bases map to TRBD2. The ends lost 3 bases at V and 4 bases at J; junction bases unmatched: 3. This CDR3 comprises 14 residues. Germline CDR1 and CDR2: SGHTA and FQGNSA. The CDR3 DNA sequence: TGTGCCAGCAGCTTCGGCGGGAGTTACAATGAGCAGTTCTTC. This gives the protein CASSFGGSYNEQFF.

The chain carries TRBV12-5 and TRBJ1-2; D uncertain. Germline CDR1 reads LGHNT; CDR2 reads FRNRAP. Trimming cost V 3 bases and J 11 bases, with 19 bases left between them. This CDR3 is 14 amino acids long. The CDR3 region is CASGLRADGVGYTF. The CDR3 region has the DNA TGTGCTAGTGGTTTACGTGCGGATGGGGTTGGATACACCTTC.

The chain combines TRBV6-6 with TRBJ1-2; unclear D gene. The CDR3 covers 13 residues. CDR1 is MNHNY, CDR2 SVGAGI, per germline (reference sequence). Trimming took off 6 bases at V and 3 bases at J, with 11 bases between the two ends. Here the CDR3 reads CASSLDGDYGYTF. The CDR3 nucleotides are TGTGCCAGCAGCTTGGACGGAGACTATGGCTACACCTTC.

This chain uses TRBV11-1 with TRBJ1-1; no reliable D call. Trimming took 5 bases from V and 4 from J, leaving 14 bases between them. Germline V gene sequence: CDR1 SGHAT, CDR2 FQDESV (reference sequence). This CDR3 is built from 14 residues. The chain's CDR3 is CASSLGRGSTEAFF. Written as DNA, the CDR3 is TGTGCCAGCAGCCTCGGCCGAGGGAGCACTGAAGCTTTCTTT.

The chain joins TRBV6-2 or TRBV6-3 to TRBJ2-3; 15 bases map to TRBD2. The V gene's germline CDR1 is MNHEY and CDR2 SVGEGT. The length of the CDR3 is 16 residues. V lost 5 bases, J lost 6 bases, and 6 bases stayed unmatched. The CDR3 region is CASSTFGTSGRDTQYF. The CDR3 bases are TGTGCCAGCAGTACGTTCGGGACTAGCGGGAGGGATACGCAGTATTTT.

This chain joins TRBV21-1 and TRBJ2-5. TRBV21-1 is listed as a pseudogene. This CDR3 is 14 amino acids long. The CDR3 loop reads CASSKCARAETQYF. The CDR3 coding sequence is TGTGCCAGCAGCAAATGCGCTAGGGCAGAGACCCAGTACTTC.

The chain carries TRBV7-3 and TRBJ2-1; unclear D gene. Per the germline V gene, CDR1 is SGHTA and CDR2 is FQGTGA. V shed 0 bases and J shed 5 bases, with 8 bases lying between them. This CDR3 region has 14 residues. The CDR3 DNA reads as TGTGCCAGCAGCTTAACGTGGTCAAACAATGAGCAGTTCTTC. It translates to CASSLTWSNNEQFF. Drawing the rest from reference TRBV7-3 and TRBJ2-1, the complete variable domain is GAGVSQTPSNKVTEKGKYVELRCDPISGHTALYWYRQSLGQGPEFLIYFQGTGAADDSGLPNDRFFAVRPEGSVSTLKIQRTERGDSAVYLCASSLTWSNNEQFFGPGTRLTVL.

For this clone: Mismatch with germline at one junction end may stem from a read error. J is TRBJ2-1 and V is TRBV5-1; D tentatively reads TRBD1 or TRBD2 (6 bases each). The CDR3 is made up of 14 amino acids. Germline V gene lookup returns CDR1 SGHRS and CDR2 YFSETQ. In nucleotides, the CDR3 is TGCGCCAGCATTTCGGAGGGGGTTTACAGTGAGCAGTTCTTC. It codes for CASISEGVYSEQFF. Combining the CDR3 with reference TRBV5-1 and TRBJ2-1 gives the whole variable domain KAGVTQTPRYLIKTRGQQVTLSCSPISGHRSVSWYQQTPGQGLQFLFEYFSETQRNKGNFPGRFSGRQFSNSRSEMNVSTLELGDSALYLCASISEGVYSEQFFGPGTRLTVL.

The rearrangement links TRBV5-4 to TRBJ1-1, with a weak D call TRBD1 (6 bases). CDR3 length: 15 residues. V shed 3 bases and J shed 5 bases, with 17 bases lying between them. Germline V gives CDR1 SGHNT, CDR2 YYREEE (reference sequence). The CDR3 DNA reads TGTGCCAGCAGCTCCTCCCAGGGGAGTGTGACTGAAGCTTTCTTT. The encoded protein is CASSSSQGSVTEAFF. The full variable domain, its missing parts supplied by reference TRBV5-4 and TRBJ1-1, is ETGVTQSPTHLIKTRGQQVTLRCSSQSGHNTVSWYQQALGQGPQFIFQYYREEENGRGNFPPRFSGLQFPNYSSELNVNALELDDSALYLCASSSSQGSVTEAFFGQGTRLTVV.